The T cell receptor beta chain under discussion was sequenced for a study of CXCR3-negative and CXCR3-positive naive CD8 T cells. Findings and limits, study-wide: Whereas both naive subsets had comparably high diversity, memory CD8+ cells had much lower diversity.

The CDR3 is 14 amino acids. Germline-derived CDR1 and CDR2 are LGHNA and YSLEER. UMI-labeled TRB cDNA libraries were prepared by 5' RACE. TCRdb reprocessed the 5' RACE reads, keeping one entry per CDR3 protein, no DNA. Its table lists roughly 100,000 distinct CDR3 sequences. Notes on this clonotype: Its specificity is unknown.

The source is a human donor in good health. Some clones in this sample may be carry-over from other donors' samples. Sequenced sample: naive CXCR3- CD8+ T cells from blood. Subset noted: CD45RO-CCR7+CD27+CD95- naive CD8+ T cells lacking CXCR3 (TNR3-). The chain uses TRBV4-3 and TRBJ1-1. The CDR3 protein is CASSQASSYTEAFF.